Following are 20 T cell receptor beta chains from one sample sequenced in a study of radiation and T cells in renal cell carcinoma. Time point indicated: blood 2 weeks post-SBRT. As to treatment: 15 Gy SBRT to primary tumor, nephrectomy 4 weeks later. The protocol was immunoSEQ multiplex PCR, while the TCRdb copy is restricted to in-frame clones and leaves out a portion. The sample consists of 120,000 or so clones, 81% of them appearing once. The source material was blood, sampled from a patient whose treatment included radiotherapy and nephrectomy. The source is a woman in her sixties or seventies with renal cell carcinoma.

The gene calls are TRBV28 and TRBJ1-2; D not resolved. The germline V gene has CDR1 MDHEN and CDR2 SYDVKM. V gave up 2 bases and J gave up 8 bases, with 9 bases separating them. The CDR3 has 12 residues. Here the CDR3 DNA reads TGTGCCAGCAGTTTAGTGGGAGAAGGCTACACCTTC. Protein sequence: CASSLVGEGYTF.

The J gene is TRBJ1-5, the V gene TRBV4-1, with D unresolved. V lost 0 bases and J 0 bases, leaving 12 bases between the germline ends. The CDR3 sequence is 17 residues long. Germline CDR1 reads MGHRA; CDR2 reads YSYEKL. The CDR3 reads CASSQDWTATSNQPQHF. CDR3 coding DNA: TGCGCCAGCAGCCAAGATTGGACGGCTACTAGCAATCAGCCCCAGCATTTT.

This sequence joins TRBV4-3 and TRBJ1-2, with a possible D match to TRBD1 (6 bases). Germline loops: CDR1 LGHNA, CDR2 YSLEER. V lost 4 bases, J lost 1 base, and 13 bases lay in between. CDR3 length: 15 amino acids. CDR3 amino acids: CASSPNDRFNYGYTF. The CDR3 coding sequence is TGCGCCAGCAGCCCCAACGACAGGTTTAACTATGGCTACACCTTC.

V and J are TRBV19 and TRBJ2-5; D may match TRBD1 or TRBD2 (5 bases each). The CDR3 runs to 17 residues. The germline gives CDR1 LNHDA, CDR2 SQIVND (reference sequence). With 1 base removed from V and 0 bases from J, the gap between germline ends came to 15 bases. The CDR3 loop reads CASSIGVVRGDQETQYF. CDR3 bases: TGTGCCAGTAGTATAGGAGTAGTCAGAGGGGACCAAGAGACCCAGTACTTC.

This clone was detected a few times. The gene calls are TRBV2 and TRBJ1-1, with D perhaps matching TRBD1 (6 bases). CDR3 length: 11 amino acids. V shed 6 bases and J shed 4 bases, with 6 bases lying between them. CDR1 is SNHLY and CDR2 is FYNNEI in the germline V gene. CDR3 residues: CASRQGTEAFF. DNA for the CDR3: TGTGCCAGCAGACAGGGCACTGAAGCTTTCTTT.

This CDR3 reads CSVLPQGARGYTF. The CDR3 DNA is TGCAGCGTCCTTCCACAGGGGGCCCGGGGCTACACCTTC. The rearrangement joins TRBV29-1 to TRBJ1-2, with 9 bases fitting TRBD1. Germline CDR1 SQVTM, CDR2 ANQGSEA. There are 13 residues in the CDR3. V lost 6 bases and J lost 8; bases outside the gene matches: 10.

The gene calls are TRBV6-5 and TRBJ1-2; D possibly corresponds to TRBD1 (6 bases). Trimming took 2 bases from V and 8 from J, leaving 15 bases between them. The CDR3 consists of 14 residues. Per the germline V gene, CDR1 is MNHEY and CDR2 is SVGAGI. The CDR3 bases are TGTGCCAGCAGTTACCCCGGGGGCGGACGGGGCTACACCTTC. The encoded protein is CASSYPGGGRGYTF.

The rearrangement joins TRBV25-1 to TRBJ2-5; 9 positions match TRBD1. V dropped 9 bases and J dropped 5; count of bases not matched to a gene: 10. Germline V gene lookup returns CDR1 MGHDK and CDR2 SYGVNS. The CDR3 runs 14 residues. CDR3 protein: CASTGTGTLETQYF. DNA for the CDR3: TGTGCCAGTACCGGGACAGGGACGTTGGAGACCCAGTACTTC. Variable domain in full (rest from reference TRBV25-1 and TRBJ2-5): EADIYQTPRYLVIGTGKKITLECSQTMGHDKMYWYQQDPGMELHLIHYSYGVNSTEKGDLSSESTVSRIRTEHFPLTLESARPSHTSQYLCASTGTGTLETQYFGPGTRLLVL.

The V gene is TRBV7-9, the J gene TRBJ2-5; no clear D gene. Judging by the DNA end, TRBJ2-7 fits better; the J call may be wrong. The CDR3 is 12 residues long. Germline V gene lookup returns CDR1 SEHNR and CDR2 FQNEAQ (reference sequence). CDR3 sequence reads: CASSLGVHEQYF. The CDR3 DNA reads TGTGCCAGCAGCTTAGGAGTCCACGAGCAGTACTTC.

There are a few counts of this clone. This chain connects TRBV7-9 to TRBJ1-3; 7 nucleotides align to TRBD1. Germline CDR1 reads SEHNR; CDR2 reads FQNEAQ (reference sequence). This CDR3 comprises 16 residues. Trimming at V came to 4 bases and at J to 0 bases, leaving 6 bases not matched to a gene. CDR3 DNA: TGTGCCAGCAGCTACTTCCAGGGGGTCTCTGGAAACACCATATATTTT. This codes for CASSYFQGVSGNTIYF.

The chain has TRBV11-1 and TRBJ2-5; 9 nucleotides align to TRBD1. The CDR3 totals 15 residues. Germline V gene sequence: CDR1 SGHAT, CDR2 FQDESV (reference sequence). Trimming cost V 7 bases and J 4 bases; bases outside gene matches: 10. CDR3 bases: TGTGCCAGCACCCTATCTACACAGGGGGCAGAGACCCAGTACTTC. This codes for CASTLSTQGAETQYF.

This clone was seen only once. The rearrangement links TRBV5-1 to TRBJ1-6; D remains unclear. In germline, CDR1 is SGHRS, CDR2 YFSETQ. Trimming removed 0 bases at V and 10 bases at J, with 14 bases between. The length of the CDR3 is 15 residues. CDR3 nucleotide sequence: TGCGCCAGCAGCTTGGTGGATAATAGGCAGTCACCCCTCCACTTT. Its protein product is CASSLVDNRQSPLHF.

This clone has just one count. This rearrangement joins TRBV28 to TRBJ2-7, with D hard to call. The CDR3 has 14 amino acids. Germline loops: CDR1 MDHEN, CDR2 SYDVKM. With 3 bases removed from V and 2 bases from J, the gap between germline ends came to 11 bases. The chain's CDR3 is CASSFRALAYEQYF. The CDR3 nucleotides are TGTGCCAGCAGTTTTAGGGCACTGGCCTACGAGCAGTACTTC.

The CDR3 DNA follows: TGTGCCAGTAGTATAGCCTCAACCGCTGGCACTGAAGCTTTCTTT. Amino acids: CASSIASTAGTEAFF. The genes are TRBV19 and TRBJ1-1; D is ambiguous. This CDR3 is 15 amino acids long. Germline CDR1 is LNHDA and CDR2 is SQIVND (reference sequence). V was shortened by 1 base and J by 4 bases, with 13 bases between the two germline ends.

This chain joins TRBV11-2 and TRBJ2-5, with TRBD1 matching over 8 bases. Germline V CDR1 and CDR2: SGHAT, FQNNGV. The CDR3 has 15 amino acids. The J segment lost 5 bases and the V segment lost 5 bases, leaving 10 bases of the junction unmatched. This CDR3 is CASSGTGGTLETQYF. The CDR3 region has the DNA TGTGCCAGCAGCGGGACAGGAGGTACGCTCGAGACCCAGTACTTC. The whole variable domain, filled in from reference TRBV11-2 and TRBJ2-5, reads EAGVAQSPRYKIIEKRQSVAFWCNPISGHATLYWYQQILGQGPKLLIQFQNNGVVDDSQLPKDRFSAERLKGVDSTLKIQPAKLEDSAVYLCASSGTGGTLETQYFGPGTRLLVL.

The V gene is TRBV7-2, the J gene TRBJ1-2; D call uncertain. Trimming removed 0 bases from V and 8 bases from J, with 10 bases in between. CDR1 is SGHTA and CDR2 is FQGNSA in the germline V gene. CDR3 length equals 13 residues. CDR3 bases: TGTGCCAGCAGCTTAGCAGACCTCGGGGGCTACACCTTC. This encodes CASSLADLGGYTF.

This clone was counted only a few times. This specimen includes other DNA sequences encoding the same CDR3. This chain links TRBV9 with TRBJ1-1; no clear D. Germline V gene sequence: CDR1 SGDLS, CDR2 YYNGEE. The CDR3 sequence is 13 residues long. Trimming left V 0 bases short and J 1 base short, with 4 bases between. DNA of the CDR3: TGTGCCAGCAGCGTAGGCCCGAACACTGAAGCTTTCTTT. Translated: CASSVGPNTEAFF.

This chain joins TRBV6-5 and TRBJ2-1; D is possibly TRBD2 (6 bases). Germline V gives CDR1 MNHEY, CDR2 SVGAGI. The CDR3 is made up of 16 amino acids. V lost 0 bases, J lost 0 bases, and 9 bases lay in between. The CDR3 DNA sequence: TGTGCCAGCAGTTACTCACTAGCCCTCTCCTACAATGAGCAGTTCTTC. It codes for CASSYSLALSYNEQFF.

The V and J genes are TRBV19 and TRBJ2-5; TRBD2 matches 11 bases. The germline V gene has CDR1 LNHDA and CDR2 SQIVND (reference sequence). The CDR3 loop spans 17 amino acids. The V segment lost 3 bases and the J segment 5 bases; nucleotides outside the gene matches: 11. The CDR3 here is CASSMSLAGGRGETQYF. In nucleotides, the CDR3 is TGTGCCAGTAGTATGAGCCTAGCGGGGGGTCGAGGGGAGACCCAGTACTTC.

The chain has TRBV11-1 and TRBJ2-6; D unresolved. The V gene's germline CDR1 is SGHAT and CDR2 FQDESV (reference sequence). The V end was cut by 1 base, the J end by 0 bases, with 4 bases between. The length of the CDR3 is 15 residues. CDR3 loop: CASSLVGSGANVLTF. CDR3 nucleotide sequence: TGTGCCAGCAGCTTAGTCGGCTCTGGGGCCAACGTCCTGACTTTC.